This T cell receptor beta chain was sequenced for a study of PD-1 blockade in classical Hodgkin lymphoma (dated by TCRdb to 2020 to 2021). About the investigation overall: Nivolumab dosing was 3 mg/kg intravenously every 2 weeks, continuing until either disease progression or unacceptable toxicity. To define a peripheral blood immune signature of response to PD-1 blockade in classical Hodgkin lymphoma, the study combined TCR beta sequencing with CyTOF.

The sample's time point label, in plain terms: cycle 1 day 1 (C1D1), immediately before nivolumab initiation. Every trial patient had relapsed following autologous stem cell transplantation, and prior brentuximab vedotin exposure was what differed among cohorts A, B and C. The trial cohort included some 53 patients with relapsed/refractory classical Hodgkin lymphoma, and each patient had a best overall response of complete response, partial response or progressive disease. In the multi-cohort phase II CheckMate 205 trial, trial patients received single-agent nivolumab. An independent review committee assessed best overall response by applying the 2007 International Working Group response criteria. Trial PBMCs were collected just before the start of nivolumab (C1D1) and during therapy at cycle 2 day 1 and cycle 4 day 1. After peripheral blood was drawn into 8 mL Vacutainer Cell Preparation Tubes, PBMCs were isolated by centrifugation and then cryopreserved.

Genomic DNA was extracted with the Qiagen DNeasy kit from unsorted PBMCs and from negatively selected CD4+ and CD8+ fractions. TCR beta CDR3 regions were amplified by immunoSEQ multiplex PCR using primers annealing to V and J segments. A synthetic immune receptor repertoire was used to minimize amplification bias, and remaining bias was computationally removed after sequencing. Processing in the source paper ran as follows. Custom Python scripts were used to quantify repertoire diversity as the Shannon entropy index. Unsorted, CD4+ and CD8+ repertoires were analyzed separately, except in combined analyses where CD4+ and CD8+ sequences were merged in silico. Clonal expansion was defined as at least a 2-fold frequency increase after treatment relative to C1D1, with a pseudocount of 0.5 for undetected baseline clones. Clones with 0 or 1 copy at C1D1 were classified as singleton clones, and clones with 2 or more copies were classified as non-singleton clones. Clones expanded in unsorted samples were annotated as CD4+, CD8+ or unknown by matching protein sequences in sorted samples from the same patient. Wilcoxon tests were applied to paired samples to test diversity changes from C1D1 to C4D1. TCRdb limited this immuneACCESS table to in-frame rearrangements with V and J called. A share of clones is missing; checked studies link under half to unresolved V genes, and the rest is unexplained. The V and J calls and clone size were taken over from that table, and D and trimming were inferred from the DNA. The sample profile shows 75,000 to 100,000 clones; over 70% of them were found once. 9% to 15% of the sample belongs to the ten largest clones.

Results and caveats for the whole study, not just this receptor: CD4+ but not CD8+ TCR diversity rose significantly by C4D1 (p=0.0027 vs p=0.16), most apparent in complete responders (p=0.02). The study was limited to a single clinical trial cohort, and causes of repertoire differences, possibly disease activity or prior therapy, remained undefined. Among trial patients, those achieving complete response had baseline diversity similar to that of newly diagnosed patients, while diversity was significantly lower in partial responders and progressors. Newly diagnosed patients were reported to have lower baseline TCR diversity than healthy donors, and relapsed/refractory patients were reported to have lower baseline TCR diversity still. Diversity was lower in patients who began nivolumab less than 1 year after ASCT, so these patients were left out of later analyses to avoid confounding by immune reconstitution.

A word on this clone: Its antigen remains undetermined. The input lacks base qualities; no much larger clone sits a single base away.

Reading from cysteine to phenylalanine, the CDR3 counts 14 amino acids. Of the read, only the CDR3 DNA is kept; its 42 bases are in frame from base 1. The V and J ends are trimmed by 5 bases and 10 bases, leaving 20 bases between them. CDR1 and CDR2, per the germline V gene, are MNHNS and SASEGT. The V gene is TRBV6-1 and the J gene is TRBJ1-2; the D segment could be TRBD1, given 6 matching bases. This sequence was found in a human donor with classical Hodgkin lymphoma. The source material was peripheral blood mononuclear cells (PBMCs), sampled at baseline. The CDR3 region reads CASSNPGTLPHYTF. In nucleotides, the sequence is TGTGCCAGCAGTAACCCCGGGACATTGCCCCACTACACCTTC.